This T cell receptor (beta chain) is drawn from a study of blood T cell repertoires in COVID-19. Study-level background: Sites in the United States, Italy and Spain provided acute and convalescent COVID-19 samples.

Germline V CDR1 and CDR2: MGHRA, YSYEKL. V was pared by 4 bases and J by 8 bases, with 14 bases of the junction left unmatched. The CDR3 extends over 17 amino acids. The method was immunoSEQ multiplex PCR; TCRdb's version includes in-frame clones alone and lacks a portion of them. The table has around 300,000 clones, about 87% seen once. The chain joins TRBV4-1 to TRBJ2-2; 9 bases are shared with TRBD2. The TCR was taken from a woman between 45 and 60 years old who had recovered from COVID-19. Sequenced: PBMCs or T cells enriched from blood (not recorded which). The CDR3 protein is CASSRIDLGLASGELFF. The DNA of the CDR3 is TGCGCCAGCAGCCGGATCGACTTGGGACTAGCATCGGGGGAGCTGTTTTTT.